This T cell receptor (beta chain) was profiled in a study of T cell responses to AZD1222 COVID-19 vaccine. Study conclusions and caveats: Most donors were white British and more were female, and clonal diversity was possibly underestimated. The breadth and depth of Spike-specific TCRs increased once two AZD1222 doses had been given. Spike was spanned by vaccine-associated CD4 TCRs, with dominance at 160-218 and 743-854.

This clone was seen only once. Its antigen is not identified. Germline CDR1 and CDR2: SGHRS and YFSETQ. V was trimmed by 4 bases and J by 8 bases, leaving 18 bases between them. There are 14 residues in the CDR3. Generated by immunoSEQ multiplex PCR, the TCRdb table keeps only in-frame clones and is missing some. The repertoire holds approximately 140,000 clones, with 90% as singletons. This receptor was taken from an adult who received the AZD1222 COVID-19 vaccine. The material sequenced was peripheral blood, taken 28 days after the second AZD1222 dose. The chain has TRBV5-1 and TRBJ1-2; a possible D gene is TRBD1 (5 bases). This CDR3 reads CASSAGTEGFGYTF. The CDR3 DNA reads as TGCGCCAGCAGCGCCGGGACCGAGGGGTTCGGCTACACCTTC.